The next 7 T cell receptor beta chains were all read from a single sample in a study of T cells in Graves' hyperthyroidism and ophthalmopathy. Amplification of TCR beta CDR3 regions used RNA as the template. The TCR CDR3 was amplified in a first-round RT-PCR using the HTBI primer set. TCRdb re-analysed the multiplex PCR reads in MiXCR, keeping a single row per CDR3 protein. The sample holds approximately 270,000 distinct CDR3 sequences, about 14% seen once. What was sequenced was blood. The receptors shown here come from a woman in her thirties or forties with Graves' hyperthyroidism that later progressed to Graves' ophthalmopathy.

V and J are TRBV20-1 and TRBJ2-7, with D possibly TRBD2 on 6 matching bases. The V gene lost 3 bases and the J gene lost 7 bases, with 16 bases spanning the gap. CDR1 is DFQATT and CDR2 is SNEGSKA in the germline V gene (reference sequence). The CDR3 is made up of 13 amino acids. The chain's CDR3 is CSARGGAGREQYF. The CDR3 nucleotides read TGCAGTGCTAGGGGGGGAGCAGGGCGAGAGCAGTACTTC.

This clonotype has only a few counts. The chain uses TRBV5-8 and TRBJ2-5; D is unclear. Germline loops: CDR1 SGHTS, CDR2 YDEGEE. The CDR3 runs to 13 residues. V lost 0 bases, J lost 5 bases, and 8 bases lay in between. CDR3 sequence reads: CASSLAVMETQYF. The CDR3 DNA reads as TGTGCCAGCAGCTTGGCGGTGATGGAGACCCAGTACTTC.

A remark on this clonotype: A much larger clonotype is one base distant, so this may be a read error. J is TRBJ2-7 and V is TRBV28; D is unresolved. The CDR3 sequence is 12 residues long. Germline CDR1 is MDHEN and CDR2 is SYDVKM. In DNA, the CDR3 is TGTGCCGGCAGACTCCCTTCCTACGAGCAGTACTTC. It translates to CAGRLPSYEQYF.

This clonotype was counted only a few times. The V and J genes are TRBV15 and TRBJ2-7; D is unclear. Germline V gives CDR1 LNHNV, CDR2 YYDKDF (reference sequence). The CDR3 has 14 amino acids. V shed 4 bases and J shed 3 bases, with 13 bases lying between them. As DNA, the CDR3 is TGTGCCACCAGCAAGCCCTTGCCCAACTACGAGCAGTACTTC. It is translated as CATSKPLPNYEQYF. The complete variable domain, with remaining parts taken from reference TRBV15 and TRBJ2-7, reads DAMVIQNPRYQVTQFGKPVTLSCSQTLNHNVMYWYQQKSSQAPKLLFHYYDKDFNNEADTPDNFQSRRPNTSFCFLDIRSPGLGDTAMYLCATSKPLPNYEQYFGPGTRLTVT.

This clonotype showed up many times. This rearrangement joins TRBV9 to TRBJ2-7; 10 bases agree with TRBD1. Germline V gene lookup returns CDR1 SGDLS and CDR2 YYNGEE. CDR3 length equals 16 residues. J lost 4 bases, V lost 0 bases, and 7 bases had no gene match. CDR3 sequence: CASSVGGTGDSYEQYF. CDR3 coding DNA: TGTGCCAGCAGCGTAGGAGGGACAGGGGATAGTTACGAGCAGTACTTC.

This clonotype came up a few times. Being one base from a much bigger clone, this may be a read error. This CDR3 reads CASVTLYRADEQFF. CDR3 bases: TGTGCCAGCGTGACCCTCTACAGGGCGGATGAGCAGTTCTTC. V is TRBV2 and J is TRBJ2-1; D is possibly TRBD1 (6 bases). V lost 8 bases, J lost 8 bases, and 19 bases lay in between. Germline V gives CDR1 SNHLY, CDR2 FYNNEI. The CDR3 sequence is 14 residues long.

At least ten counts were recorded for this clonotype. The chain employs TRBV12-3 or TRBV12-4 and TRBJ2-1; D is possibly TRBD1 or TRBD2 (6 bases each). CDR3 length: 14 amino acids. V gave up 3 bases and J gave up 6 bases, with 12 bases separating them. CDR3 nucleotide sequence: TGTGCCAGCAGTTTCCGGGGGCTGGGCAATGAGCAGTTCTTC. Translation gives CASSFRGLGNEQFF.